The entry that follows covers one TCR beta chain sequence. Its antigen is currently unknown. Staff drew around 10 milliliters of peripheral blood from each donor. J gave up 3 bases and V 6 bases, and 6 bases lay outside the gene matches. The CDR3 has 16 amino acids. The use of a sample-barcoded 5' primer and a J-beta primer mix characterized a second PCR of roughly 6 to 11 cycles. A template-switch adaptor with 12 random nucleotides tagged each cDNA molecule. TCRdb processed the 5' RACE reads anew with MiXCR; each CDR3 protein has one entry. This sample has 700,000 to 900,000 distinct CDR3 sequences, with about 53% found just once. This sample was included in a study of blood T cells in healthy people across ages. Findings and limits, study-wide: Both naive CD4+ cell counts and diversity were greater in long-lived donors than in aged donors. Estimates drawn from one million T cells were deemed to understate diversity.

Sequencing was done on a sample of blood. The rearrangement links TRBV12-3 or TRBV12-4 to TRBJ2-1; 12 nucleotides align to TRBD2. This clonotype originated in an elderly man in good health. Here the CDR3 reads CASRTLAGGIYNEQFF. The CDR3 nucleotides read TGTGCCAGCAGAACCCTAGCGGGAGGGATCTACAATGAGCAGTTCTTC.